A selection of T cell receptor beta chains follows, all from one sample in a study of T-cell memory formation after mild COVID-19. TCRdb reprocessed the 5' RACE reads via MiXCR and lists one record per CDR3 protein. The table has about 150,000 distinct CDR3 sequences, 5.5% to 7% seen once; the top ten hold more than 2%. The sequenced sample consisted of PBMCs or a T cell subset sorted from them (not recorded which). These TCRs come from an adult woman who had mild COVID-19 (a few samples of this study predate the infection). Cell type and time point are not known. CDR3s include the opening cysteine and the closing phenylalanine or tryptophan. Each record gives: V gene, J gene, D gene, clone size, CDR3 protein, CDR3 DNA. The D gene is left open where the match is weak. Where a row states a size, it is once, few, many or the class of an expanded clone; other rows omit it.

V gene: TRBV25-1
J gene: TRBJ1-2
D gene: TRBD1
clone size: NA
CDR3 protein: CASSPPSGTGHKGYTF
CDR3 DNA: TGTGCCAGCAGTCCACCCTCCGGGACAGGTCATAAGGGCTACACCTTC

V gene: TRBV7-2
J gene: TRBJ2-3
D gene: NA
clone size: few
CDR3 protein: CASSLGPPPVDTQYF
CDR3 DNA: TGTGCCAGCAGCTTAGGGCCGCCCCCGGTCGATACGCAGTATTTT

V gene: TRBV5-1
J gene: TRBJ2-2
D gene: NA
clone size: many
CDR3 protein: CASSLEETFHTGELFF
CDR3 DNA: TGCGCCAGCAGCTTGGAGGAGACATTCCACACCGGGGAGCTGTTTTTT

V gene: TRBV2
J gene: TRBJ1-2
D gene: NA
clone size: few
CDR3 protein: CASSVRAGYTF
CDR3 DNA: TGTGCCAGCAGTGTAAGGGCGGGCTACACCTTC

V gene: TRBV30
J gene: TRBJ1-1
D gene: NA
clone size: many
CDR3 protein: CAWSKGGLVENTEAFF
CDR3 DNA: TGTGCCTGGAGTAAGGGGGGATTAGTGGAGAACACTGAAGCTTTCTTT

V gene: TRBV3-1
J gene: TRBJ1-1
D gene: TRBD1
clone size: few
CDR3 protein: CASSLLGTAFEAFF
CDR3 DNA: TGTGCCAGCAGCCTCCTTGGGACAGCCTTTGAAGCTTTCTTT

V gene: TRBV18
J gene: TRBJ2-1
D gene: NA
clone size: many
CDR3 protein: CASSRQAAGQYNEQFF
CDR3 DNA: TGTGCCAGCTCCCGTCAGGCAGCGGGCCAATACAATGAGCAGTTCTTC

V gene: TRBV6-6
J gene: TRBJ1-3
D gene: NA
clone size: many
CDR3 protein: CASSRHAGNTIYF
CDR3 DNA: TGTGCCAGCAGCCGACATGCTGGAAACACCATATATTTT

V gene: TRBV15
J gene: TRBJ2-1
D gene: NA
clone size: many
CDR3 protein: CATSRDTRGNNEQFF
CDR3 DNA: TGTGCCACCAGCAGAGATACTCGCGGGAACAATGAGCAGTTCTTC

V gene: TRBV2
J gene: TRBJ1-5
D gene: NA
clone size: few
CDR3 protein: CASKGSGQPQHF
CDR3 DNA: TGTGCCAGCAAGGGTAGCGGTCAGCCCCAGCATTTT

V gene: TRBV5-1
J gene: TRBJ2-6
D gene: NA
clone size: many
CDR3 protein: CASSLGQLSGANVLTF
CDR3 DNA: TGCGCCAGCAGCTTGGGACAGCTCTCTGGGGCCAACGTCCTGACTTTC

V gene: TRBV24-1
J gene: TRBJ2-3
D gene: NA
clone size: few
CDR3 protein: CATSDVPTDTQYF
CDR3 DNA: TGTGCCACCAGTGATGTCCCCACAGATACGCAGTATTTT

V gene: TRBV12-3/TRBV12-4
J gene: TRBJ2-4
D gene: TRBD1
clone size: many
CDR3 protein: CASSSLSPGQGILDIQYF
CDR3 DNA: TGTGCCAGCAGTTCCTTATCACCGGGACAGGGAATTTTAGACATTCAGTACTTC

V gene: TRBV5-1
J gene: TRBJ1-1
D gene: NA
clone size: NA
CDR3 protein: CASSSGIYRDMNTEAFF
CDR3 DNA: TGCGCCAGCAGCTCGGGAATCTACAGGGACATGAACACTGAAGCTTTCTTT

V gene: TRBV7-8
J gene: TRBJ2-1
D gene: TRBD2
clone size: many
CDR3 protein: CASSLNSGGRGQFF
CDR3 DNA: TGTGCCAGCAGCCTAAATAGCGGGGGAAGGGGGCAGTTCTTC

V gene: TRBV18
J gene: TRBJ2-5
D gene: NA
clone size: many
CDR3 protein: CASSETLQETQYF
CDR3 DNA: TGTGCCAGCTCCGAGACACTTCAAGAGACCCAGTACTTC

V gene: TRBV3-1
J gene: TRBJ2-3
D gene: NA
clone size: many
CDR3 protein: CASSQDLGRDTQYF
CDR3 DNA: TGTGCCAGCAGCCAAGACCTCGGGAGAGATACGCAGTATTTT

V gene: TRBV29-1
J gene: TRBJ2-6
D gene: TRBD1
clone size: NA
CDR3 protein: CSARDRTTGASGANVLTF
CDR3 DNA: TGCAGCGCCCGGGACAGGACCACTGGGGCGTCTGGGGCCAACGTCCTGACTTTC

V gene: TRBV27
J gene: TRBJ2-3
D gene: NA
clone size: few
CDR3 protein: CASSWRKPTDTQYF
CDR3 DNA: TGTGCCAGCAGTTGGAGGAAACCCACAGATACGCAGTATTTT

V gene: TRBV18
J gene: TRBJ2-1
D gene: NA
clone size: few
CDR3 protein: CASSPTNVQYNEQFF
CDR3 DNA: TGTGCCAGCTCACCCACAAATGTTCAGTACAATGAGCAGTTCTTC

V gene: TRBV3-1
J gene: TRBJ2-2
D gene: NA
clone size: NA
CDR3 protein: CASSQPGELFF
CDR3 DNA: TGTGCCAGCAGCCAACCCGGGGAGCTGTTTTTT

V gene: TRBV10-3
J gene: TRBJ2-1
D gene: TRBD2
clone size: many
CDR3 protein: CAISPGLAGGHNEQFF
CDR3 DNA: TGTGCCATCAGCCCCGGACTAGCGGGGGGCCACAATGAGCAGTTCTTC

V gene: TRBV5-1
J gene: TRBJ1-1
D gene: NA
clone size: many
CDR3 protein: CASSPKRGGPNTEAFF
CDR3 DNA: TGCGCCAGCAGCCCAAAACGGGGGGGACCGAACACTGAAGCTTTCTTT

V gene: TRBV20-1
J gene: TRBJ2-1
D gene: TRBD2
clone size: NA
CDR3 protein: CSAPTSLLFVNEQFF
CDR3 DNA: TGCAGTGCTCCGACTAGCCTCCTTTTCGTGAATGAGCAGTTCTTC

V gene: TRBV7-9
J gene: TRBJ2-1
D gene: TRBD1
clone size: NA
CDR3 protein: CASSLGDSSYNEQFF
CDR3 DNA: TGTGCCAGCAGCTTAGGGGACAGCTCCTACAATGAGCAGTTCTTC

V gene: TRBV4-3
J gene: TRBJ2-2
D gene: NA
clone size: few
CDR3 protein: CASSQEIGWFTGELFF
CDR3 DNA: TGCGCCAGCAGCCAAGAGATCGGTTGGTTCACCGGGGAGCTGTTTTTT

V gene: TRBV24-1
J gene: TRBJ2-3
D gene: NA
clone size: few
CDR3 protein: CATSDSGTDTQYF
CDR3 DNA: TGTGCCACCAGTGACTCCGGCACAGATACGCAGTATTTT

V gene: TRBV20-1
J gene: TRBJ1-4
D gene: NA
clone size: few
CDR3 protein: CSASQATNEKLFF
CDR3 DNA: TGCAGTGCTAGTCAAGCAACTAATGAAAAACTGTTTTTT

V gene: TRBV5-1
J gene: TRBJ1-1
D gene: TRBD1
clone size: many
CDR3 protein: CASSIQTGVNTEAFF
CDR3 DNA: TGCGCCAGCAGCATTCAGACAGGGGTGAACACTGAAGCTTTCTTT

V gene: TRBV7-6
J gene: TRBJ2-7
D gene: TRBD2
clone size: few
CDR3 protein: CASSPSGSWSYEQYF
CDR3 DNA: TGTGCCAGCAGCCCTAGCGGGAGTTGGTCCTACGAGCAGTACTTC

V gene: TRBV20-1
J gene: TRBJ2-6
D gene: NA
clone size: many
CDR3 protein: CSARVGSGANVLTF
CDR3 DNA: TGCAGTGCTAGAGTTGGCTCTGGGGCCAACGTCCTGACTTTC

V gene: TRBV24-1
J gene: TRBJ2-1
D gene: TRBD2
clone size: few
CDR3 protein: CATSGVAGGPGEQFF
CDR3 DNA: TGTGCCACCAGTGGAGTAGCGGGGGGGCCGGGTGAGCAGTTCTTC

V gene: TRBV3-1
J gene: TRBJ2-3
D gene: TRBD2
clone size: many
CDR3 protein: CASSRGGLAGGYTDTQYF
CDR3 DNA: TGTGCCAGCAGCCGGGGAGGACTAGCGGGGGGGTACACAGATACGCAGTATTTT

V gene: TRBV12-3/TRBV12-4
J gene: TRBJ2-7
D gene: NA
clone size: many
CDR3 protein: CASSTSPSRSEQYF
CDR3 DNA: TGTGCCAGCAGTACGTCCCCGTCGCGTTCAGAGCAGTACTTC

V gene: TRBV23-1
J gene: TRBJ2-2
D gene: TRBD1
clone size: few
CDR3 protein: CASSRRQGTTGELFF
CDR3 DNA: TGCGCCAGCAGTCGTCGACAGGGGACCACCGGGGAGCTGTTTTTT

V gene: TRBV20-1
J gene: TRBJ2-1
D gene: TRBD2
clone size: many
CDR3 protein: CSAGGTTPLRAPEQFF
CDR3 DNA: TGCAGTGCTGGAGGGACTACGCCACTCCGAGCGCCTGAGCAGTTCTTC

V gene: TRBV7-3
J gene: TRBJ1-1
D gene: NA
clone size: NA
CDR3 protein: CASSLSRVDTEAFF
CDR3 DNA: TGTGCCAGCAGCTTATCGAGGGTTGACACTGAAGCTTTCTTT

V gene: TRBV5-1
J gene: TRBJ2-3
D gene: TRBD2
clone size: few
CDR3 protein: CASSSRTSGPTDTQYF
CDR3 DNA: TGCGCCAGCAGCTCCCGCACTAGCGGCCCCACAGATACGCAGTATTTT

V gene: TRBV25-1
J gene: TRBJ2-1
D gene: NA
clone size: many
CDR3 protein: CASSELTSWNVYNEQFF
CDR3 DNA: TGTGCCAGCAGTGAACTGACTAGTTGGAATGTATACAATGAGCAGTTCTTC

V gene: TRBV6-5
J gene: TRBJ2-7
D gene: NA
clone size: few
CDR3 protein: CASANGYEQYF
CDR3 DNA: TGTGCCAGCGCTAACGGGTACGAGCAGTACTTC

V gene: TRBV19
J gene: TRBJ2-3
D gene: TRBD2
clone size: few
CDR3 protein: CASSIKAGVGADTQYF
CDR3 DNA: TGTGCCAGTAGTATTAAGGCGGGAGTAGGGGCAGATACGCAGTATTTT

V gene: TRBV12-3/TRBV12-4
J gene: TRBJ1-1
D gene: NA
clone size: NA
CDR3 protein: CASSFSPTEAFF
CDR3 DNA: TGTGCCAGCAGTTTCTCCCCTACCGAGGCTTTCTTT

V gene: TRBV29-1
J gene: TRBJ2-5
D gene: TRBD2
clone size: many
CDR3 protein: CSVGSGGETQYF
CDR3 DNA: TGCAGCGTTGGGTCGGGGGGGGAGACCCAGTACTTC

V gene: TRBV7-9
J gene: TRBJ1-3
D gene: NA
clone size: many
CDR3 protein: CASSLTGSGNTIYF
CDR3 DNA: TGTGCCAGCAGCTTAACGGGGTCTGGAAACACCATATATTTT

V gene: TRBV19
J gene: TRBJ2-7
D gene: TRBD1
clone size: few
CDR3 protein: CASADSGGYEQYF
CDR3 DNA: TGTGCCAGCGCGGATTCAGGGGGCTACGAGCAGTACTTC

V gene: TRBV29-1
J gene: TRBJ2-7
D gene: TRBD1
clone size: NA
CDR3 protein: CSARQGASYEQYF
CDR3 DNA: TGCAGCGCTCGACAGGGGGCATCCTACGAGCAGTACTTC

V gene: TRBV7-2
J gene: TRBJ2-1
D gene: TRBD2
clone size: few
CDR3 protein: CASSAGTSGSTQFF
CDR3 DNA: TGTGCCAGCAGCGCCGGGACTAGCGGGAGTACGCAGTTCTTC

V gene: TRBV5-1
J gene: TRBJ2-1
D gene: NA
clone size: many
CDR3 protein: CASSPDGGANNEQFF
CDR3 DNA: TGCGCCAGCAGCCCGGACGGGGGCGCGAACAATGAGCAGTTCTTC

V gene: TRBV5-1
J gene: TRBJ2-1
D gene: NA
clone size: NA
CDR3 protein: CASSVRGDSSYNEQFF
CDR3 DNA: TGCGCCAGCAGTGTGAGAGGGGATAGCTCCTACAATGAGCAGTTCTTC

V gene: TRBV10-3
J gene: TRBJ2-3
D gene: TRBD2
clone size: few
CDR3 protein: CAIAGGGITDTQYF
CDR3 DNA: TGTGCCATCGCCGGGGGGGGAATCACAGATACGCAGTATTTT

V gene: TRBV5-5
J gene: TRBJ1-2
D gene: NA
clone size: NA
CDR3 protein: CASSLGGILYGYTF
CDR3 DNA: TGTGCCAGCAGCTTGGGTGGGATTCTCTATGGCTACACCTTC